The 5 T cell receptor beta chains below were found in one sample sequenced in a study of T cells in Graves' hyperthyroidism and ophthalmopathy. Researchers took RNA transcripts and amplified the TCR beta CDR3 regions from them. An initial round of RT-PCR targeting the TCR CDR3 relied on the HTBI primer set. TCRdb re-called the multiplex PCR reads with MiXCR, one entry per CDR3 protein. Of approximately 600,000 distinct CDR3 sequences listed, about a fifth are singletons. The specimen was blood. All receptors come from a man aged 25-40 years with Graves' ophthalmopathy.

This clonotype was seen ten or more times. The CDR3, as DNA: TGTGCCAGCAGCTTCGACAGCACAGATACGCAGTATTTT. Translation: CASSFDSTDTQYF. The chain combines TRBV11-1 with TRBJ2-3; D is ambiguous. V lost 3 bases, J lost 0 bases, and 4 bases lay in between. This CDR3 region has 13 residues. The germline CDR1 and CDR2 sequences are SGHAT and FQDESV (reference sequence).

This clonotype occurred many times. The chain combines TRBV30 with TRBJ1-1, with D possibly TRBD1 on 5 matching bases. The V gene's germline CDR1 is GTSNPN and CDR2 SVGIG (reference sequence). With 3 bases removed from V and 1 base from J, the gap between germline ends came to 12 bases. This CDR3 is 14 amino acids long. The DNA of the CDR3 is TGTGCCTGGAGACAGGCCCTCGGGAACACTGAAGCTTTCTTT. Translating gives CAWRQALGNTEAFF.

This chain uses TRBV7-9 with TRBJ2-1, with 12 bases lining up with TRBD2. V shed 5 bases and J 8 bases; nucleotides not matched to a gene: 7. Germline values: CDR1 SEHNR, CDR2 FQNEAQ (reference sequence). The CDR3 runs to 15 residues. As DNA, the CDR3 is TGTGCCAGCAGCGTACTAGCGGGAGGAGGCGATGAGCAGTTCTTC. Amino acid sequence: CASSVLAGGGDEQFF.

This rearrangement joins TRBV5-1 to TRBJ1-2; D might be TRBD1 (5 bases). The germline V and J ends were trimmed by 4 bases and 8 bases, with 18 bases remaining between them. This CDR3 is built from 14 residues. The germline V gene encodes CDR1 SGHRS and CDR2 YFSETQ. In DNA form, the CDR3 reads TGCGCCAGCAGCCTATGGACACAACAAGGCGGCTACACCTTC. This sequence encodes CASSLWTQQGGYTF.

The gene calls are TRBV4-3 and TRBJ1-4, with TRBD1 matching over 7 bases. J was trimmed by 11 bases and V by 0 bases; bases with no gene match: 12. The length of the CDR3 is 16 residues. Germline CDR1 reads LGHNA; CDR2 reads YSLEER. CDR3 nucleotides: TGCGCCAGCAGCCAAGAACCGGGACAGCAGGCGGATAAACTGTTTTTT. Translating it yields CASSQEPGQQADKLFF.